Listed below are T cell receptor beta chains from one sample, sequenced in a study of CD8+CD57+ T cells in acquired aplastic anemia. Each CDR3 protein gets one entry after TCRdb re-called the reads with MiXCR. The data hold 170,000 or so distinct CDR3 sequences, with around 52% observed a single time. Material for sequencing was sorted CD4+, CD8+, or CD8+CD57+ T cells (not recorded which) from PBMCs. The receptor set was obtained from a human donor with aplastic anemia. CDR3s include the opening cysteine and the closing phenylalanine or tryptophan. The D gene is left open where the match is weak. Only some rows state a clone size, as once, few, many or a class for expanded clones.

clone size	J gene	D gene	V gene	CDR3 protein	CDR3 DNA
.	TRBJ2-7	.	TRBV30	CAWGSYEQYF	TGTGCCTGGGGGTCCTACGAGCAGTACTTC
many	TRBJ1-1	.	TRBV5-6	CASSPWGTEAFF	TGTGCCAGCAGCCCGTGGGGCACTGAAGCTTTCTTT
many	TRBJ2-7	TRBD2	TRBV7-9	CASSLSGGYEQYF	TGTGCCAGCAGCTTGTCGGGGGGCTACGAGCAGTACTTC
.	TRBJ2-5	.	TRBV20-1	CSAEVRGQETQYF	TGCAGTGCTGAAGTTCGGGGTCAAGAGACCCAGTACTTC
many	TRBJ1-4	.	TRBV9	CASSVGGGTNEKLFF	TGTGCCAGCAGCGTAGGTGGGGGGACTAATGAAAAACTGTTTTTT
.	TRBJ2-7	TRBD2	TRBV9	CASSVVGSGAYEQYF	TGTGCCAGCAGCGTAGTGGGTAGCGGGGCCTACGAGCAGTACTTC
many	TRBJ2-7	TRBD2	TRBV19	CASSMFGGAHEQYF	TGTGCCAGTAGTATGTTCGGGGGGGCTCACGAGCAGTACTTC
few	TRBJ1-5	.	TRBV24-1	CATRQSDQPQHF	TGTGCCACCAGACAGTCTGATCAGCCCCAGCATTTT
.	TRBJ2-2	.	TRBV10-3	CAIRRTTAGELFF	TGTGCCATCAGGCGAACCACCGCCGGGGAGCTGTTTTTT
.	TRBJ1-1	.	TRBV29-1	CSVGRAGGYTEASF	TGCAGCGTTGGGCGGGCGGGGGGGTACACTGAAGCTTCCTTT
.	TRBJ1-6	.	TRBV7-2	CASSLGQGMRSPLHF	TGTGCCAGCAGCTTAGGTCAGGGAATGCGTTCACCCCTCCACTTT
.	TRBJ2-7	TRBD2	TRBV7-6	CASSLGLAGGQWDGEQYF	TGTGCCAGCAGCTTAGGACTAGCGGGGGGGCAGTGGGACGGCGAGCAGTACTTC
few	TRBJ2-7	.	TRBV11-2	CASSPRKGQESYEQYF	TGTGCCAGCAGCCCCCGAAAGGGCCAAGAGTCCTACGAGCAGTACTTC
.	TRBJ1-3	.	TRBV7-6	CASSPTLGNTIYF	TGTGCCAGCAGCCCGACACTTGGAAACACCATATATTTT
many	TRBJ2-7	TRBD2	TRBV4-3	CASSLTSGSSYEQYF	TGCGCCAGCAGCCTGACTAGCGGGAGCTCCTACGAGCAGTACTTC